These 5 T cell receptor beta chains share one sample of origin, sequenced in a study of cytomegalovirus exposure and HLA in healthy donors. PCR involved 60 Vbeta and 13 Jbeta primers. Using immunoSEQ multiplex PCR, the repertoire was profiled, and TCRdb retains in-frame clones only, with some absent. The sample lists hundreds of thousands of clones, 70% to 80% seen once, with 3% to 4% in the top ten. Sequenced input: PBMCs. The receptors derive from a male donor in good health and CMV-seronegative.

V gene TRBV6-5 combines with J gene TRBJ1-1, with TRBD1 matching 7 bases. After removal of 6 bases from V and 8 bases from J, the junction contained 3 bases not matched to a gene. Looked up from germline, CDR1 is MNHEY and CDR2 is SVGAGI. The CDR3 is 11 amino acids. The CDR3 DNA reads as TGTGCCAGCAGGTTGGACAGGGAAGCTTTCTTT. Encoded protein: CASRLDREAFF.

This clone was seen only once. The rearrangement joins TRBV11-2 to TRBJ1-5; weak D call: TRBD1 (5 bases). CDR3 length equals 14 residues. Between the trimmed V and J ends, which lost 5 bases and 9 bases, there was a span of 17 bases. Germline lookup yields CDR1 SGHAT and CDR2 FQNNGV. For the CDR3, the DNA is TGTGCCAGCAGCCCCAACCGGGGGACGGGGCCCCAGCATTTT. Translated: CASSPNRGTGPQHF.

The chain employs TRBV9 and TRBJ2-7; 11 nucleotides line up with TRBD1. The CDR3 runs to 16 residues. Germline V lookup: CDR1 SGDLS, CDR2 YYNGEE. V shed 0 bases and J 2 bases; nucleotides not matched to a gene: 4. In nucleotides, the CDR3 is TGTGCCAGCAGCGTAGCGGGGGACAGGGGGGCCTACGAGCAGTACTTC. This codes for CASSVAGDRGAYEQYF. Complete variable domain (other parts from reference TRBV9 and TRBJ2-7): DSGVTQTPKHLITATGQRVTLRCSPRSGDLSVYWYQQSLDQGLQFLIQYYNGEERAKGNILERFSAQQFPDLHSELNLSSLELGDSALYFCASSVAGDRGAYEQYFGPGTRLTVT.

The chain has TRBV6-5 and TRBJ1-1, with D possibly being TRBD1 (6 bases). Germline V gives CDR1 MNHEY, CDR2 SVGAGI. The germline V and J ends were trimmed by 6 bases and 3 bases, with 14 bases remaining between them. The CDR3 consists of 14 residues. DNA of the CDR3: TGTGCCAGCAGCTTGACATACAGGGACACTGAAGCTTTCTTT. The encoded protein is CASSLTYRDTEAFF.

The chain recombines TRBV9 with TRBJ2-1; 7 bases are a match to TRBD2. CDR1 is SGDLS, CDR2 YYNGEE, per germline. The CDR3 sequence is 15 residues long. V lost 0 bases, J lost 2 bases, and 2 bases stayed unmatched. In DNA, the CDR3 is TGTGCCAGCAGCGTAGAACTAGCGACCTACAATGAGCAGTTCTTC. This encodes CASSVELATYNEQFF. The full variable domain, with the rest looked up from reference TRBV9 and TRBJ2-1, is DSGVTQTPKHLITATGQRVTLRCSPRSGDLSVYWYQQSLDQGLQFLIQYYNGEERAKGNILERFSAQQFPDLHSELNLSSLELGDSALYFCASSVELATYNEQFFGPGTRLTVL.